This note documents a single TCR beta chain sequence. The germline V gene has CDR1 SGHVS and CDR2 FNYEAQ. V trimming: 1 base; J trimming: 3 bases; junction bases outside the gene matches: 6. This CDR3 comprises 17 residues. 60 Vbeta and 13 Jbeta primers were used in PCR. Sequencing used immunoSEQ multiplex PCR; TCRdb keeps in-frame clones, though not all of them. The sample gives under 200,000 clones, 75% of which show up once; over 4.5% is in the top ten. This specimen comes from a study of cytomegalovirus exposure and HLA in healthy donors. The rearrangement joins TRBV7-6 to TRBJ2-6, with 7 positions matching TRBD1. This clonotype was sampled from a male donor in good health and CMV-seronegative. Source material: PBMCs. The CDR3 protein is CASSLGRGGDGANVLTF. CDR3 DNA sequence: TGTGCCAGCAGCTTAGGCAGAGGGGGCGATGGGGCCAACGTCCTGACTTTC.